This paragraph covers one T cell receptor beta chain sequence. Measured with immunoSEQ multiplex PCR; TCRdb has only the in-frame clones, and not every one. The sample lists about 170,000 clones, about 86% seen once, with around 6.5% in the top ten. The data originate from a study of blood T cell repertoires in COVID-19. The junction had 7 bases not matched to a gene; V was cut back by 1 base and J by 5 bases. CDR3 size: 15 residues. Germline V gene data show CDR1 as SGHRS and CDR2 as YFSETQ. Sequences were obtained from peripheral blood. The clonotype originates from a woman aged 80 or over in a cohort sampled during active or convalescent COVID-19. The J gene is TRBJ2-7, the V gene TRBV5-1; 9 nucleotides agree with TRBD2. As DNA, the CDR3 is TGCGCCAGCAGCTTGATGCGGGGGGGCCGTAACGAGCAGTACTTC. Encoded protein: CASSLMRGGRNEQYF.